Listed below are T cell receptor beta chains from one sample, sequenced in a study of blood T cell repertoires in COVID-19. TCRdb keeps only in-frame clones here, not all; method: immunoSEQ multiplex PCR. The sample holds some 39,000 clones, 90% to 95% seen once. The sample was peripheral blood. The origin of the receptors is a human donor in a cohort sampled during active COVID-19. Both conserved end residues are part of each CDR3. A D gene is named only where the DNA matches it firmly. Clone sizes are given selectively: once, few, many, or a class where the clone is expanded.

>TRBJ2-3|NA|TRBV24-1|NA
TGTGCCACCAGTGACTACGGCACAGATACGCAGTATTTT
CATSDYGTDTQYF
>TRBJ2-1|NA|TRBV7-8|TRBD2
TGTGCCAGCAGCTCCCGGGAGGGCCAGAGTATTGAGCAGTTCTTC
CASSSREGQSIEQFF
>TRBJ2-3|once|TRBV5-5|NA
TGTGCCAGCAGCTTTGAGGATACGCAGTATTTT
CASSFEDTQYF
>TRBJ1-5|NA|TRBV10-1|NA
TGCGCCAGCAGTCAGGGGTGGGATCAGCCCCAGCATTTT
CASSQGWDQPQHF
>TRBJ2-1|NA|TRBV5-4|NA
TGTGCCAGCAGCTGGACAGAGGCGAATGAGCAGTTCTTC
CASSWTEANEQFF
>TRBJ2-2|NA|TRBV16|NA
TGTGCCAGCAGCCAATATGGGGGCGATAACACCGGGGAGCTGTTTTTT
CASSQYGGDNTGELFF
>TRBJ2-3|NA|TRBV9|TRBD2
TGTGCCAGCAGCGTAGACGGGGGGGACACAGATACGCAGTATTTT
CASSVDGGDTDTQYF
>TRBJ1-3|NA|TRBV20-1|TRBD1
TGCAGTGCTTGGGACAGGGACACCATATATTTT
CSAWDRDTIYF
>TRBJ2-3|NA|TRBV9|TRBD2
TGTGCCAGCAGCGTAGACCAGCGGGGGGTTAACACAGATACGCAGTATTTT
CASSVDQRGVNTDTQYF
>TRBJ2-1|NA|TRBV11-3|TRBD2
TGTGCCAGCAGCTTAGCCCTCACTAGCGGGAGCAATGAGCAGTTCTTC
CASSLALTSGSNEQFF
>TRBJ2-3|NA|TRBV7-2|TRBD1
TGCCCCTCGGGACAGGGCACAGATACGCAGTATTTT
CPSGQGTDTQYF
>TRBJ1-5|NA|TRBV13|NA
TGTGCCAGCAGAGCGAAGCAGAGCAATCAGCCCCAGCATTTT
CASRAKQSNQPQHF
>TRBJ2-7|NA|TRBV6-1|NA
TGTGCCAGCAGTGAATATGGAGGCTCTACCTACGAGCAGTACTTC
CASSEYGGSTYEQYF
>TRBJ2-3|NA|TRBV2|TRBD2
TGTGCCAGCAGGAGACTAGCTTACACAGATACGCAGTATTTT
CASRRLAYTDTQYF
>TRBJ2-7|NA|TRBV27|TRBD1
TGTGCCAGCAGCACGACAGGGGCCTACGAGCAGTACTTC
CASSTTGAYEQYF
>TRBJ2-2|NA|TRBV27|NA
TGTGCCAGCAGTTTAACCAGGATCCCCACCGGGGAGCTGTTTTTT
CASSLTRIPTGELFF
>TRBJ2-5|few|TRBV4-2|NA
TGTGCCAGCAGCCAAGGAGGGGGTCAAGAGACCCAGTACTTC
CASSQGGGQETQYF
>TRBJ2-7|NA|TRBV7-8|NA
TGTGCCAGCAGCCTGGACAGTCTTTACTACGAGCAGTACTTC
CASSLDSLYYEQYF
>TRBJ1-2|NA|TRBV27|NA
TGTGCCAGCAGTACCAACCCCATCCGGGGAAATGGCTACACCTTC
CASSTNPIRGNGYTF
>TRBJ2-7|NA|TRBV7-9|TRBD1
TGTGCCAGCAGCCAGGGACAGGGAGGATACGAGCAGTACTTC
CASSQGQGGYEQYF
>TRBJ2-2|NA|TRBV5-1|NA
TGCGCCAGCAGCAGGGGATGGGACACCGGGGAGCTGTTTTTT
CASSRGWDTGELFF